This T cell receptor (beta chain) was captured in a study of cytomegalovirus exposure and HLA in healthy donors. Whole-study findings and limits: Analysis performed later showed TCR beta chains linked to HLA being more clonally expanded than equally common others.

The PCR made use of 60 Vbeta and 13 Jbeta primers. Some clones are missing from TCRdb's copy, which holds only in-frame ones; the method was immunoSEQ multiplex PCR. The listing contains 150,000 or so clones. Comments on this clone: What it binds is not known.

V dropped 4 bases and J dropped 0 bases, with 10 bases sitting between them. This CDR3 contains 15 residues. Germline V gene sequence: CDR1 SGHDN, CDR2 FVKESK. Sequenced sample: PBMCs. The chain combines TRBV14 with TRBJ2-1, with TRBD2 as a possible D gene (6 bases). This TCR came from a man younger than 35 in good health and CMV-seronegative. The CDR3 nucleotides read TGTGCCAGCAGCCGTAGCGGAAGCTCCTACAATGAGCAGTTCTTC. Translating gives CASSRSGSSYNEQFF. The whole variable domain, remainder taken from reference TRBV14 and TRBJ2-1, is EAGVTQFPSHSVIEKGQTVTLRCDPISGHDNLYWYRRVMGKEIKFLLHFVKESKQDESGMPNNRFLAERTGGTYSTLKVQPAELEDSGVYFCASSRSGSSYNEQFFGPGTRLTVL.